This is a list of T cell receptor beta chains from one sample in a study of human T cells and chemical hapten exposure. In TCRdb, the RACE reads were re-called with MiXCR into one record per CDR3 protein. The table has tens of thousands of distinct CDR3 sequences, over 7% seen once. The sequencing input was whole blood. These receptor sequences come from a human donor in good health. Some clones in this sample may be carry-over from other donors' samples. Both conserved end residues are part of each CDR3. Each record gives: V gene, clone size, D gene, J gene, CDR3 DNA, CDR3 protein. D genes are given only for firm matches. A clone size is listed for some rows: how often the clone was seen (once, few, many), or a class if it is expanded.

V gene: TRBV12-3/TRBV12-4
clone size: few
D gene: NA
J gene: TRBJ1-2
CDR3 DNA: TGTGCCAGCAGTCAAGGGCCTAACTATGGCGACACCTTC
CDR3 protein: CASSQGPNYGDTF

V gene: TRBV12-3/TRBV12-4
clone size: NA
D gene: TRBD2
J gene: TRBJ2-7
CDR3 DNA: TGTGCCAGCAGTTGGGGCGGGAGTACCTACGAGCAGTACTTC
CDR3 protein: CASSWGGSTYEQYF

V gene: TRBV28
clone size: few
D gene: NA
J gene: TRBJ2-7
CDR3 DNA: TGTGCCAGCAGTTTAAGCGACTGGCCGGGCCCCATGCTAGACTACGAGCAGTACTTC
CDR3 protein: CASSLSDWPGPMLDYEQYF

V gene: TRBV20-1
clone size: NA
D gene: NA
J gene: TRBJ2-2
CDR3 DNA: TGCAGTGCTTTCCGCATCGCGAACACCGGGGAGCTGTTTTTT
CDR3 protein: CSAFRIANTGELFF

V gene: TRBV6-5
clone size: many
D gene: NA
J gene: TRBJ1-2
CDR3 DNA: TGTGCCAGCAGTTCCTCTAATCAGTATTCGGGTGGCTACACCTTC
CDR3 protein: CASSSSNQYSGGYTF

V gene: TRBV28
clone size: many
D gene: TRBD1
J gene: TRBJ1-2
CDR3 DNA: TGTGCCAGCAGCCGGACAGGGGGGAGTCACTATGGCTACACCTTC
CDR3 protein: CASSRTGGSHYGYTF

V gene: TRBV6-6
clone size: few
D gene: TRBD1
J gene: TRBJ1-2
CDR3 DNA: TGTGCCAGCAGTTACTCAGGGTCGACAGGGGATGGCTACACCTTC
CDR3 protein: CASSYSGSTGDGYTF

V gene: TRBV5-1
clone size: many
D gene: TRBD2
J gene: TRBJ2-3
CDR3 DNA: TGCGCCAGCGTAAGGCGGGAGATTAGCACAGATACGCAGTATTTT
CDR3 protein: CASVRREISTDTQYF

V gene: TRBV19
clone size: few
D gene: NA
J gene: TRBJ1-2
CDR3 DNA: TGTGCCAGTAGTATTCCACGGGGGGGATATGGCTACACCTTC
CDR3 protein: CASSIPRGGYGYTF

V gene: TRBV7-2
clone size: few
D gene: NA
J gene: TRBJ2-1
CDR3 DNA: TGTGCCAGCAGCTTCCCCTTGGGCGGGGCCTACAATGAGCAGTTCTTC
CDR3 protein: CASSFPLGGAYNEQFF

V gene: TRBV20-1
clone size: many
D gene: TRBD1
J gene: TRBJ2-7
CDR3 DNA: TGCAGTGCTAGAAAGACAGGGAATGTCTACGAGCAGTACTTC
CDR3 protein: CSARKTGNVYEQYF

V gene: TRBV13
clone size: NA
D gene: NA
J gene: TRBJ1-6
CDR3 DNA: TGTGCCAGCAGCCTTAATTGTGGTTCACCCCTCCACTTT
CDR3 protein: CASSLNCGSPLHF

V gene: TRBV28
clone size: many
D gene: NA
J gene: TRBJ1-6
CDR3 DNA: TGTGCCAGCCGAGTTGGGAGCTCCTATAATTCACCCCTCCACTTT
CDR3 protein: CASRVGSSYNSPLHF

V gene: TRBV5-1
clone size: medium-sized
D gene: TRBD1
J gene: TRBJ1-6
CDR3 DNA: TGCGCCAGCAGCCTGGACAGGAATTCACCCCTCCACTTT
CDR3 protein: CASSLDRNSPLHF

V gene: TRBV12-3/TRBV12-4
clone size: NA
D gene: TRBD1
J gene: TRBJ1-5
CDR3 DNA: TGTGCCAGCAGTTTCCTCGGACAGGTCAATCAGCCCCAGCATTTT
CDR3 protein: CASSFLGQVNQPQHF

V gene: TRBV5-1
clone size: NA
D gene: TRBD2
J gene: TRBJ2-5
CDR3 DNA: TGCGCCAGCAGCTGGATAGCGGGAGGGGAGACCCAGTACTTC
CDR3 protein: CASSWIAGGETQYF

V gene: TRBV7-2
clone size: NA
D gene: NA
J gene: TRBJ2-3
CDR3 DNA: TGTGCCAGCAGCTTGAACGCAGATACGCAGTATTTT
CDR3 protein: CASSLNADTQYF

V gene: TRBV6-5
clone size: many
D gene: NA
J gene: TRBJ2-2
CDR3 DNA: TGTGCCAGCAGCAAGACAGCTTACACCGGGGAGCTGTTTTTT
CDR3 protein: CASSKTAYTGELFF

V gene: TRBV20-1
clone size: many
D gene: TRBD2
J gene: TRBJ2-7
CDR3 DNA: TGCAGTGCTCTCGACTTATTAGCGGGAGGGCCTGGGGAGCAGTACTTC
CDR3 protein: CSALDLLAGGPGEQYF

V gene: TRBV6-6
clone size: NA
D gene: NA
J gene: TRBJ2-3
CDR3 DNA: TGTGCCAGCAGTCTGTCGGACAGAGGGGTCCCAGATACGCAGTATTTT
CDR3 protein: CASSLSDRGVPDTQYF

V gene: TRBV18
clone size: NA
D gene: NA
J gene: TRBJ2-7
CDR3 DNA: TGTGCCAGCTCACCACCGGCAGGGGCGACCTACGAGCAGTACTTC
CDR3 protein: CASSPPAGATYEQYF

V gene: TRBV29-1
clone size: NA
D gene: NA
J gene: TRBJ1-4
CDR3 DNA: TGCAGCGGACAGTCCACCCCTAATGAAAAACTGTTTTTT
CDR3 protein: CSGQSTPNEKLFF

V gene: TRBV6-2/TRBV6-3
clone size: many
D gene: TRBD2
J gene: TRBJ2-7
CDR3 DNA: TGTGCCAGCAGTTACTGGGCAGCGGGGGGAGGTGAGCAGTACTTC
CDR3 protein: CASSYWAAGGGEQYF

V gene: TRBV19
clone size: few
D gene: TRBD1
J gene: TRBJ1-1
CDR3 DNA: TGTGCCAGTAGTCCCAACAGGGGCCTGAACACTGAAGCTTTCTTT
CDR3 protein: CASSPNRGLNTEAFF

V gene: TRBV12-3/TRBV12-4
clone size: many
D gene: TRBD1
J gene: TRBJ1-2
CDR3 DNA: TGTGCCAGCAGTCCGCGACAGGGACTTACTAACTATGGCTACACCTTC
CDR3 protein: CASSPRQGLTNYGYTF

V gene: TRBV5-6
clone size: many
D gene: NA
J gene: TRBJ1-2
CDR3 DNA: TGTGCCAGCACCCCCACGAGGGCCAACTATGGCTACACCTTC
CDR3 protein: CASTPTRANYGYTF

V gene: TRBV5-1
clone size: many
D gene: NA
J gene: TRBJ1-2
CDR3 DNA: TGCGCCAGCAGCTTGGATGCAGGGGTCTCTTCTGGCTACACCTTC
CDR3 protein: CASSLDAGVSSGYTF

V gene: TRBV11-2
clone size: NA
D gene: TRBD1
J gene: TRBJ1-6
CDR3 DNA: TGTGCCAGCAGCTCAGGGGGACCCCTCCACTTT
CDR3 protein: CASSSGGPLHF

V gene: TRBV7-6
clone size: many
D gene: NA
J gene: TRBJ1-1
CDR3 DNA: TGTGCCAGCAGCTCCTCAACCCTGGGCACTGAAGCTTTCTTT
CDR3 protein: CASSSSTLGTEAFF

V gene: TRBV24-1
clone size: many
D gene: TRBD2
J gene: TRBJ2-3
CDR3 DNA: TGTGCCACCAGTGAAAGCGGGGGCCTCACAGATACGCAGTATTTT
CDR3 protein: CATSESGGLTDTQYF

V gene: TRBV7-9
clone size: many
D gene: TRBD1
J gene: TRBJ1-1
CDR3 DNA: TGTGCCAGCAGCCCCCGGACAGGGGCCACTGAAGCTTTCTTT
CDR3 protein: CASSPRTGATEAFF

V gene: TRBV2
clone size: many
D gene: TRBD2
J gene: TRBJ2-1
CDR3 DNA: TGTGCCGGAAGTAAGCGGGGGGGCTACAATGAGCAGTTCTTC
CDR3 protein: CAGSKRGGYNEQFF

V gene: TRBV20-1
clone size: medium-sized
D gene: TRBD2
J gene: TRBJ2-1
CDR3 DNA: TGCAGTGCCCCCGGACTAGCGGGGGGCGGGTCGGATGAGCAGTTCTTC
CDR3 protein: CSAPGLAGGGSDEQFF

V gene: TRBV14
clone size: many
D gene: TRBD1
J gene: TRBJ2-3
CDR3 DNA: TGTGCCAGCAGCCAACGCCAGGGGGCCAGCACAGATACGCAGTATTTT
CDR3 protein: CASSQRQGASTDTQYF

V gene: TRBV30
clone size: NA
D gene: NA
J gene: TRBJ2-2
CDR3 DNA: TGTGCCTGGAGAAGAACTACAGGGACTGGGGAGCTGTTTTTT
CDR3 protein: CAWRRTTGTGELFF

V gene: TRBV28
clone size: NA
D gene: NA
J gene: TRBJ2-1
CDR3 DNA: TGTGCCAGCAGTCTTTTAACTACCACGCAATGGAATGAGCAGTTCTTC
CDR3 protein: CASSLLTTTQWNEQFF

V gene: TRBV12-3/TRBV12-4
clone size: NA
D gene: NA
J gene: TRBJ1-6
CDR3 DNA: TGTGCCAGCAGGCGCCCTAATGCCGGGCCTAATTCACCCCTCCACTTT
CDR3 protein: CASRRPNAGPNSPLHF

V gene: TRBV3-1
clone size: many
D gene: TRBD2
J gene: TRBJ2-3
CDR3 DNA: TGTGCCAGCAGCCTAGCGGGGCCAGATACGCAGTATTTT
CDR3 protein: CASSLAGPDTQYF

V gene: TRBV30
clone size: many
D gene: TRBD2
J gene: TRBJ2-3
CDR3 DNA: TGTGCCTGGAGTGATGGTAGCGGGGGATCAGATACGCAGTATTTT
CDR3 protein: CAWSDGSGGSDTQYF

V gene: TRBV27
clone size: NA
D gene: NA
J gene: TRBJ1-5
CDR3 DNA: TGTGCCAGCAGTTCAAGCAGGGAGGGCGTTCTCCGCAATCAGCCCCAGCATTTT
CDR3 protein: CASSSSREGVLRNQPQHF

V gene: TRBV29-1
clone size: NA
D gene: NA
J gene: TRBJ2-3
CDR3 DNA: TGCAGCGGACCTAAAGGCACATCTAGCACAGATACGCAGTATTTT
CDR3 protein: CSGPKGTSSTDTQYF

V gene: TRBV3-1
clone size: NA
D gene: NA
J gene: TRBJ1-6
CDR3 DNA: TGTGCCAGCAGCCAAGGATCGGGTCCGAATTCACCCCTCCACTTT
CDR3 protein: CASSQGSGPNSPLHF

V gene: TRBV5-5
clone size: many
D gene: TRBD1
J gene: TRBJ2-7
CDR3 DNA: TGTGCCAGCAGCTTAAGGACGGGACAGGGTAATTATGAGCAGTACTTC
CDR3 protein: CASSLRTGQGNYEQYF

V gene: TRBV29-1
clone size: NA
D gene: TRBD1
J gene: TRBJ1-1
CDR3 DNA: TGCAGCGTGGGGGGACAGCAGAACACTGAAGCTTTCTTT
CDR3 protein: CSVGGQQNTEAFF

V gene: TRBV2
clone size: many
D gene: NA
J gene: TRBJ1-5
CDR3 DNA: TGTGCCAGCAGTGGTTGGAGGGGGGAAAATCAGCCCCAGCATTTT
CDR3 protein: CASSGWRGENQPQHF

V gene: TRBV7-2
clone size: few
D gene: TRBD2
J gene: TRBJ2-7
CDR3 DNA: TGTGCCAGCAGTTCGAGACTAGCGGGCTTTAGCTCCTACGAGCAGTACTTC
CDR3 protein: CASSSRLAGFSSYEQYF

V gene: TRBV28
clone size: NA
D gene: NA
J gene: TRBJ1-1
CDR3 DNA: TGTGCCAGCAGTTTCCCCCTCGTCCCCCCCGAAGCTTTCTTT
CDR3 protein: CASSFPLVPPEAFF

V gene: TRBV6-1
clone size: NA
D gene: TRBD1
J gene: TRBJ1-6
CDR3 DNA: TGTGCCAGCACCGACGGACAGGGAAGGTCCTATAATTCACCCCTCCACTTT
CDR3 protein: CASTDGQGRSYNSPLHF

V gene: TRBV20-1
clone size: many
D gene: TRBD2
J gene: TRBJ2-5
CDR3 DNA: TGCAGTGCTAGAGCGATACTAGCGGGGGGAGAGACCCAGTACTTC
CDR3 protein: CSARAILAGGETQYF

V gene: TRBV5-1
clone size: many
D gene: TRBD1
J gene: TRBJ2-2
CDR3 DNA: TGCGCCAGCAGCTTTCAGGGGGCGCTAGACACCGGGGAGCTGTTTTTT
CDR3 protein: CASSFQGALDTGELFF

V gene: TRBV20-1
clone size: NA
D gene: NA
J gene: TRBJ1-3
CDR3 DNA: TGCAGTGCTAGAGCTGGAAACACCATATATTTT
CDR3 protein: CSARAGNTIYF

V gene: TRBV15
clone size: many
D gene: NA
J gene: TRBJ2-7
CDR3 DNA: TGTGCCACCAGCAGAGAGAGTAAGGCCAACTACGAGCAGTACTTC
CDR3 protein: CATSRESKANYEQYF

V gene: TRBV2
clone size: many
D gene: TRBD1
J gene: TRBJ1-4
CDR3 DNA: TGTGCCAGCAGTCAGGGGGGACAGGGGTATGAAAAACTGTTTTTT
CDR3 protein: CASSQGGQGYEKLFF

V gene: TRBV7-2
clone size: few
D gene: NA
J gene: TRBJ1-1
CDR3 DNA: TGTGCCAGCAGCTTAAGCGCAGGGCGGGGGACTGAAGCTTTCTTT
CDR3 protein: CASSLSAGRGTEAFF